Listed below are T cell receptor beta chains from one sample, sequenced in a study of CD8 T cell repertoires and HIV-1 epitope variants. Sequenced by immunoSEQ multiplex PCR; TCRdb stores in-frame clones only, minus some. The data show under 6,500 clones, with around three fifths seen just once and 41% held by the top ten. These receptors have no identified antigens. Sequencing was performed on cultured CD8+ T cells derived from PBMCs. All receptors come from a male donor with HIV. The CDR3 runs from the conserved cysteine through the conserved F or W. The D gene is left open where the match is weak. Clone size appears in some rows only: once, few, many, or a class for an expanded clone.

d_call	v_call	clone_size	j_call	cdr3_aa	cdr3_nt
NA	TRBV6-5	NA	TRBJ2-7	CASSYSRDGAEQYF	TGTGCCAGCAGTTACAGCCGGGACGGAGCAGAGCAGTACTTC
NA	TRBV28	NA	TRBJ2-4	CASSPGHRIAKNIQYF	TGTGCCAGCAGTCCTGGACATAGGATAGCCAAAAACATTCAGTACTTC
TRBD2	TRBV30	NA	TRBJ2-1	CAWSGETSGRVF	TGTGCCTGGAGTGGAGAAACTAGCGGAAGGGTCTTC
NA	TRBV27	NA	TRBJ2-3	CASSLSGGGSRGTDTQYF	TGTGCCAGCAGTTTATCGGGCGGAGGGAGCCGAGGCACAGATACGCAGTATTTT
NA	TRBV19	once	TRBJ1-2	CASSVTNYGYTF	TGTGCCAGTAGTGTGACTAACTATGGCTACACCTTC
NA	TRBV18	NA	TRBJ2-1	CASSPPPRGLYNEQFF	TGTGCCAGCTCACCACCGCCCCGGGGGCTCTACAATGAGCAGTTCTTC
TRBD2	TRBV27	NA	TRBJ2-7	CASSDSLGTNRYEQYF	TGTGCCAGCAGCGACAGTCTCGGGACTAACCGCTACGAGCAGTACTTC
NA	TRBV7-2	NA	TRBJ1-2	CASSQDPVELDYGYTF	TGCGCCAGCAGCCAAGATCCCGTCGAACTCGACTATGGCTACACCTTC
NA	TRBV11-2	NA	TRBJ1-4	CASSSTDGATNEKLFF	TGTGCCAGCAGCTCAACGGACGGAGCAACTAATGAAAAACTGTTTTTT
NA	TRBV27	few	TRBJ1-1	CASSLYGEDLNTEAFF	TGTGCCAGCAGTCTCTACGGGGAGGATCTGAACACTGAAGCTTTCTTT
NA	TRBV6-5	NA	TRBJ2-7	CASSYGLGGREQYF	TGTGCCAGCAGTTACGGCCTGGGGGGCAGGGAGCAGTACTTC
NA	TRBV19	NA	TRBJ2-2	CASSPTGNTGELFF	TGTGCCAGTAGTCCGACAGGTAACACCGGGGAGCTGTTTTTT